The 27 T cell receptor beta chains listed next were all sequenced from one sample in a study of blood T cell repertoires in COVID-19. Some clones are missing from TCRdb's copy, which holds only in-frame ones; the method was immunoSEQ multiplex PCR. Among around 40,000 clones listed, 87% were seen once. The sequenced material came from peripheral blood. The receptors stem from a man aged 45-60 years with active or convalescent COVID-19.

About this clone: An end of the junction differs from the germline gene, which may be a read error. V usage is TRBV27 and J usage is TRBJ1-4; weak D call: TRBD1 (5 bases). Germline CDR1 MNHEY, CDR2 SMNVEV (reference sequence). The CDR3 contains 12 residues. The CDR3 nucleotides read TGTGCCAGCAGTTTCCGCGGAGGGACTATGGTTTTT. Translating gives CASSFRGGTMVF.

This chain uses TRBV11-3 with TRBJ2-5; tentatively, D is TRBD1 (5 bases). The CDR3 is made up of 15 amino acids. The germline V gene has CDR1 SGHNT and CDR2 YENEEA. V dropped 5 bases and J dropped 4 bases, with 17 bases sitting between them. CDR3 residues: CASSRSQGGRETQYF. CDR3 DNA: TGTGCCAGCAGCCGGAGTCAGGGTGGAAGAGAGACCCAGTACTTC. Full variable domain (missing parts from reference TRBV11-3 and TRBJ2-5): EAGVVQSPRYKIIEKKQPVAFWCNPISGHNTLYWYLQNLGQGPELLIRYENEEAVDDSQLPKDRFSAERLKGVDSTLKIQPAELGDSAVYLCASSRSQGGRETQYFGPGTRLLVL.

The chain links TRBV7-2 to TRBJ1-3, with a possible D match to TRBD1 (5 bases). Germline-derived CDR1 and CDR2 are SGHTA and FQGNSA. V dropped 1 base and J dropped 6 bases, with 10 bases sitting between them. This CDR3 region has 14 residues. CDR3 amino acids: CASSLVVGVNTIYF. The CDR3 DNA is TGTGCCAGCAGCTTAGTTGTAGGGGTAAACACCATATATTTT.

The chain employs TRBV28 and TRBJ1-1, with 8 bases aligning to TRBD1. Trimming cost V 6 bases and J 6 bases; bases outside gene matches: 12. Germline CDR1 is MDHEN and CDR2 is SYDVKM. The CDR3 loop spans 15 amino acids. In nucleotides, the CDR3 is TGTGCCAGCAGCGCAGACAGGGGTGAAGGCGCTGAAGCTTTCTTT. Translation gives CASSADRGEGAEAFF.

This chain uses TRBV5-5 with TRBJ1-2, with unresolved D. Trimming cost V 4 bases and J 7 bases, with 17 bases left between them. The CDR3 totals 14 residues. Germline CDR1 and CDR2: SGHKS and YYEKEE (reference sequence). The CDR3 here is CASSMSGGAIGYTF. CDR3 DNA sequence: TGTGCCAGCAGCATGAGCGGAGGAGCTATTGGCTACACCTTC.

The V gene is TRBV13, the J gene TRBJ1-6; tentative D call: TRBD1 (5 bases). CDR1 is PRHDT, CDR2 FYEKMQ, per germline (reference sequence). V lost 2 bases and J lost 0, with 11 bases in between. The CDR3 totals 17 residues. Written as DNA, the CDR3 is TGTGCCAGCAGCTTAAGGAGGGGAAGCTCCTATAATTCACCCCTCCACTTT. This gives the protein CASSLRRGSSYNSPLHF.

CDR3 nucleotide sequence: TGTGCCAGTAGTATCTTCGCTAGCCCATCGATCTCCTACAATGAGCAGTTCTTC. The encoded protein is CASSIFASPSISYNEQFF. V is TRBV19 and J is TRBJ2-1; possibly TRBD2 for D (5 bases). Germline assignment: CDR1 LNHDA and CDR2 SQIVND (reference sequence). Trimming removed 3 bases from V and 0 bases from J, with 18 bases in between. The length of the CDR3 is 18 residues.

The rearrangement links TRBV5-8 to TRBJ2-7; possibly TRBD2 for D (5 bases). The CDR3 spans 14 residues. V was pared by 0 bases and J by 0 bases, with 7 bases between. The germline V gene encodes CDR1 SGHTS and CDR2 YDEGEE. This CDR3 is CASSLGTFSYEQYV. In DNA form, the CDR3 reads TGTGCCAGCAGCTTGGGGACTTTCTCCTACGAGCAGTACGTC.

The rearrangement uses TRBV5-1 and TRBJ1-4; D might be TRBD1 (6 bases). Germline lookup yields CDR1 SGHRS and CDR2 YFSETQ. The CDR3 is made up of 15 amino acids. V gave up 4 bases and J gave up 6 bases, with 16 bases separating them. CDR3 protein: CASSRGQLGDEKLFF. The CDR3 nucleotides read TGCGCCAGCAGCCGGGGACAACTGGGTGATGAAAAACTGTTTTTT.

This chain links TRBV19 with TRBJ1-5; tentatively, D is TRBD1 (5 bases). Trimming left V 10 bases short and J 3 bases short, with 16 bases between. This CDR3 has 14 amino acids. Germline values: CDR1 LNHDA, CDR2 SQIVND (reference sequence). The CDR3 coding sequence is TGTGCCACGCGACGGGGGGGTGTCAATCAGCCCCAGCATTTT. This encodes CATRRGGVNQPQHF.

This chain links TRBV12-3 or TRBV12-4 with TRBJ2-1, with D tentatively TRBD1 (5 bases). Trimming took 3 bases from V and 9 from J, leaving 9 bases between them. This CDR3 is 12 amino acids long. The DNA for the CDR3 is TGTGCCAGCAGTTTTGCAGGGATTGAGCAGTTCTTC. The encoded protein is CASSFAGIEQFF.

As DNA, the CDR3 is TGTGCCAGCAGCGCCGCTCCGGGACTAGCGGGGGGGCACGGAAACAATGAGCAGTTCTTC. This translates into CASSAAPGLAGGHGNNEQFF. The V and J genes are TRBV9 and TRBJ2-1; 16 bases align to TRBD2. Trimming removed 3 bases from V and 5 bases from J; junction bases left unmatched: 14. Germline-derived CDR1 and CDR2 are SGDLS and YYNGEE. The CDR3 consists of 20 residues.

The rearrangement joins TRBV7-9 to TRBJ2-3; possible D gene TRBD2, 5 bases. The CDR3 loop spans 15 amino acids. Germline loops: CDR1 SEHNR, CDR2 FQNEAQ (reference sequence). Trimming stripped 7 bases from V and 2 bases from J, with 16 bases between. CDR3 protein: CASTPVGEVTDTQYF. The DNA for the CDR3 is TGTGCCAGCACCCCGGTCGGGGAAGTCACAGATACGCAGTATTTT.

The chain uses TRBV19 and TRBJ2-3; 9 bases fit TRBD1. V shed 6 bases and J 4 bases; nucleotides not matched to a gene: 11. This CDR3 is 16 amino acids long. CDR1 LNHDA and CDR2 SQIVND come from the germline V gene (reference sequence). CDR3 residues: CASSPLTGGLADTQYF. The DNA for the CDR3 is TGTGCCAGTAGCCCGCTGACAGGGGGGTTAGCAGATACGCAGTATTTT.

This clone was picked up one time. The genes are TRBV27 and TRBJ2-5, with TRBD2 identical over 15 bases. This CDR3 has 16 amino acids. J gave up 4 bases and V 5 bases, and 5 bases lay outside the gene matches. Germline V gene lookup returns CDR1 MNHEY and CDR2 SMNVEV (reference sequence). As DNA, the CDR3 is TGTGCCAGCAGTGGAGGACTAGCGGGAGGGCTAGAGACCCAGTACTTC. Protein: CASSGGLAGGLETQYF.

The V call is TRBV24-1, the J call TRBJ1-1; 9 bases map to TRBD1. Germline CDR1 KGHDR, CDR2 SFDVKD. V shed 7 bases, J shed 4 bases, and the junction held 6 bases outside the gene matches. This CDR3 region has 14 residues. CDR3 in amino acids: CATRETGGGTEAFF. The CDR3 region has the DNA TGTGCCACCAGGGAAACAGGGGGCGGCACTGAAGCTTTCTTT.

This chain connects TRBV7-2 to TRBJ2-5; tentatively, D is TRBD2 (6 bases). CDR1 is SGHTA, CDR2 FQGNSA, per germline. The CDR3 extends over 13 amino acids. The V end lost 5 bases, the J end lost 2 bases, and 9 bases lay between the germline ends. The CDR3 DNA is TGTGCCAGCAGCCGTAGCGGTCAAGAGACCCAGTACTTC. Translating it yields CASSRSGQETQYF.

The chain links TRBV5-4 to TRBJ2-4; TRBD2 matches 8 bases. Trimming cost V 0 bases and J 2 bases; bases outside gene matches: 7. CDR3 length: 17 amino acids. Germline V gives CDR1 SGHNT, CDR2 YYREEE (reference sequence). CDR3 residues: CASSLAGGGRSKNIQYF. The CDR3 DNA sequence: TGTGCCAGCAGCTTGGCTGGCGGGGGGAGGTCCAAAAACATTCAGTACTTC.

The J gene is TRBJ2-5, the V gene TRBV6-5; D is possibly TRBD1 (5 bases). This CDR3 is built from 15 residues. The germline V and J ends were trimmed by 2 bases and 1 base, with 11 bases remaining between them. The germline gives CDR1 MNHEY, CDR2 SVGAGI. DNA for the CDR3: TGTGCCAGCAGTTACGGGGCCGGCTTCCAAGAGACCCAGTACTTC. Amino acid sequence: CASSYGAGFQETQYF.

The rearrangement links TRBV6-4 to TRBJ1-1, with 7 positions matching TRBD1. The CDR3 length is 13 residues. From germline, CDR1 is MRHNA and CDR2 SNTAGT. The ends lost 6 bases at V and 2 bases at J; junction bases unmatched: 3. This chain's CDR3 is CASSWDSNTEAFF. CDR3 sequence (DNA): TGTGCCAGCAGCTGGGACAGTAACACTGAAGCTTTCTTT.

The CDR3 is CASSGAGTINEQFF. CDR3 DNA sequence: TGTGCCAGCAGCGGTGCCGGGACTATCAATGAGCAGTTCTTC. The chain combines TRBV5-5 with TRBJ2-1; 7 bases match TRBD2. The CDR3 extends over 14 amino acids. CDR1 is SGHKS, CDR2 YYEKEE, per germline (reference sequence). Trimming cost V 4 bases and J 6 bases; bases outside gene matches: 7.

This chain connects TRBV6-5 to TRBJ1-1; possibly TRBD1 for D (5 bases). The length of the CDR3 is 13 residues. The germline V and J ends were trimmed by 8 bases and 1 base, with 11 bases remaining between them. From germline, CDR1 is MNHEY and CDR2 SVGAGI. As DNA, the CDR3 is TGTGCCAGCGGGGAAACAGGGAACACTGAAGCTTTCTTT. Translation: CASGETGNTEAFF.

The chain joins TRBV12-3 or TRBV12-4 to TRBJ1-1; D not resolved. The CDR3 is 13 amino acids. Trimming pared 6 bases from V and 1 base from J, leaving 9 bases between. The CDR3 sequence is CASSFGSNTEAFF. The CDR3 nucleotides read TGTGCCAGCAGCTTCGGGTCGAACACTGAAGCTTTCTTT.

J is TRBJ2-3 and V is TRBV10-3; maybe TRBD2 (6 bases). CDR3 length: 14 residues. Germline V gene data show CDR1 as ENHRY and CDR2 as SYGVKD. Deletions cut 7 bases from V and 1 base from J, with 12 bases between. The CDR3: CAITGGIGTDTQYF. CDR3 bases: TGTGCCATCACTGGCGGGATAGGCACAGATACGCAGTATTTT.

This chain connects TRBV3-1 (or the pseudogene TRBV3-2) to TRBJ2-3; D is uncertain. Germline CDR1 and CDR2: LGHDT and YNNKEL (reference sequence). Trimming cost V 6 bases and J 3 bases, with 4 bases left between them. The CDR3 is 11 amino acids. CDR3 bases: TGTGCCAGCAGTGAGACAGATACGCAGTATTTT. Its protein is CASSETDTQYF.

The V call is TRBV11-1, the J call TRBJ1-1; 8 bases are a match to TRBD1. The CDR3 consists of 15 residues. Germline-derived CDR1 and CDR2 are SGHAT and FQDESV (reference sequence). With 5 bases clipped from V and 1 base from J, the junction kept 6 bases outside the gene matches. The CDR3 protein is CASSPGGSANTEAFF. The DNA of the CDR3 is TGTGCCAGCAGCCCAGGGGGCTCCGCGAACACTGAAGCTTTCTTT.

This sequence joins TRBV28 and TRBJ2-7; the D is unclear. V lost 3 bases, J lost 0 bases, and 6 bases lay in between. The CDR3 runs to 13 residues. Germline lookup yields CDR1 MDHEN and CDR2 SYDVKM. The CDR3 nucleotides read TGTGCCAGCAGTTTTGCGGTCTCCTACGAGCAGTACGTC. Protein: CASSFAVSYEQYV.